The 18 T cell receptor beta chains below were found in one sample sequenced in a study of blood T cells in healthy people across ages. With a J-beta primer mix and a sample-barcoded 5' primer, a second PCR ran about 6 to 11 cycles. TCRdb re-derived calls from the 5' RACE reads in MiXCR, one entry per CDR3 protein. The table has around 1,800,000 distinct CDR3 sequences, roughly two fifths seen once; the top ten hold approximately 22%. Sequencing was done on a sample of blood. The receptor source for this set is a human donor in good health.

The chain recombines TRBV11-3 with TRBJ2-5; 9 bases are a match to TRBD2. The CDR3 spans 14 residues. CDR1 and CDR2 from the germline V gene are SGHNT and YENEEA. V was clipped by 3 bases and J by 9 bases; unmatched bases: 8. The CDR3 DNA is TGTGCCAGCAGCTTCGGACTAGCGAGGGGAGCCCAGTACTTC. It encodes CASSFGLARGAQYF.

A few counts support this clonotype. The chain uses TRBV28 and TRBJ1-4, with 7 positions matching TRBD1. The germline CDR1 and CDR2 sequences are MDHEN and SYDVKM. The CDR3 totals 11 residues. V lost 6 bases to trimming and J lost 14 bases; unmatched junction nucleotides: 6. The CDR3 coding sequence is TGTGCCAGCAGCGGACAGGATAATCTGTTTTTT. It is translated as CASSGQDNLFF.

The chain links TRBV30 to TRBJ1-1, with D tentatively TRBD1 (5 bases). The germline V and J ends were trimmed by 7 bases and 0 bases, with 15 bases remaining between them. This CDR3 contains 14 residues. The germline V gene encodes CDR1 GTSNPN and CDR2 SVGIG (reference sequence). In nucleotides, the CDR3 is TGTGCCTCCGATTCGGGACCGTTGAACACTGAAGCTTTCTTT. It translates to CASDSGPLNTEAFF.

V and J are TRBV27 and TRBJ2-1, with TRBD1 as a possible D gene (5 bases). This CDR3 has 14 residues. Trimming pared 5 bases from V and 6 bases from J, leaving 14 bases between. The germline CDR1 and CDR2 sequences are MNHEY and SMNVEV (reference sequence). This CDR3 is CASSPRGPGNEQFF. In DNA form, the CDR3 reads TGTGCCAGCAGTCCTAGGGGCCCTGGCAATGAGCAGTTCTTC.

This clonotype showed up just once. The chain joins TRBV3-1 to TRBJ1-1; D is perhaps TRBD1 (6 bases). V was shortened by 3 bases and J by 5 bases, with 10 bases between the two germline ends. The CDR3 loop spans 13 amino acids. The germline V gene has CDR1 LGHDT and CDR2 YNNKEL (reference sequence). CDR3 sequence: CASSQPTGTEAFF. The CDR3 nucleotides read TGTGCCAGCAGCCAGCCAACAGGGACTGAAGCTTTCTTT.

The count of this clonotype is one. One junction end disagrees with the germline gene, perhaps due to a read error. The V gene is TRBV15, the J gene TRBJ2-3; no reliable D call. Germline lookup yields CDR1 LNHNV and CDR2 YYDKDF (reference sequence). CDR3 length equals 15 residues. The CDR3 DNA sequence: TGTGCCACCAACAGAGACCCGACCCTAACAGATACGCAGTATTTT. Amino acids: CATNRDPTLTDTQYF.

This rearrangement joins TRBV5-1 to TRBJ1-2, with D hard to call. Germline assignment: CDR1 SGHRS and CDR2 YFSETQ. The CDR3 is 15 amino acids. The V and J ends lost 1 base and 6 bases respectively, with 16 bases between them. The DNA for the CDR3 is TGCGCCAGCAGCTTGAGTTGGGAGTGGACGGATGGCTACACCTTC. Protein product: CASSLSWEWTDGYTF.

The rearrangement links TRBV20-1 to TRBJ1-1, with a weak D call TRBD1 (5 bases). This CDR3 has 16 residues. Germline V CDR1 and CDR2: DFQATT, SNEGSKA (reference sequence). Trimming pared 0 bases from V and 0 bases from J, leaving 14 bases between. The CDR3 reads CSARDPTGRMNTEAFF. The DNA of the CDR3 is TGCAGTGCTAGAGACCCAACGGGACGGATGAACACTGAAGCTTTCTTT.

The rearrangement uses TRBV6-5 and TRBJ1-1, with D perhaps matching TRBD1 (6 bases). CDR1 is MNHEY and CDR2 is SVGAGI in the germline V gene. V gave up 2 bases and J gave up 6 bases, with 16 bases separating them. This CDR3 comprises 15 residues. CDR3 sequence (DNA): TGTGCCAGCAGTTACACTAGGGGGAGAGGGGCTGAAGCTTTCTTT. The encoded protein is CASSYTRGRGAEAFF.

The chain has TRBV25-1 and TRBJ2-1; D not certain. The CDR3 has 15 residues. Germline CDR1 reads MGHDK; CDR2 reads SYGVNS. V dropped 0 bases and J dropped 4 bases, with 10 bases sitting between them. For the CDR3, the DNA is TGTGCCAGCAGTGAATACAGAGATCGATACAATGAGCAGTTCTTC. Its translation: CASSEYRDRYNEQFF.

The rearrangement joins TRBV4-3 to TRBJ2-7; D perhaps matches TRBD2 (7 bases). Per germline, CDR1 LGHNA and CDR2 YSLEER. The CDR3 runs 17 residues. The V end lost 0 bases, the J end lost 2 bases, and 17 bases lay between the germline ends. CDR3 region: CASSQDVVAGDTYEQYF. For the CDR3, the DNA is TGCGCCAGCAGCCAAGACGTCGTCGCGGGGGACACCTACGAGCAGTACTTC.

In nucleotides, the CDR3 is TGTGCCAGCAGTTTTGTTGGACAGTTGGCAGATACGCAGTATTTT. It is translated as CASSFVGQLADTQYF. This chain connects TRBV12-3 or TRBV12-4 to TRBJ2-3; D may be TRBD1 (6 bases). V dropped 3 bases and J dropped 4 bases, with 14 bases sitting between them. The CDR3 totals 15 residues.

Here the CDR3 reads CASSLFTSGVYNEQFF. The CDR3 nucleotides read TGCGCCAGCAGCCTTTTCACTAGCGGGGTCTACAATGAGCAGTTCTTC. The rearrangement joins TRBV4-3 to TRBJ2-1, with 10 bases that match TRBD2. This CDR3 is 16 amino acids long. The ends lost 4 bases at V and 3 bases at J; junction bases unmatched: 6. Germline V gene lookup returns CDR1 LGHNA and CDR2 YSLEER.

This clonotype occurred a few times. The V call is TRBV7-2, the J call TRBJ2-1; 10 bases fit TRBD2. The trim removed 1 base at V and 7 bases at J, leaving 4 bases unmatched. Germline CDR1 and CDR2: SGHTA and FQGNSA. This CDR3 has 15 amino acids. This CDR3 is CASSLDPAGGNEQFF. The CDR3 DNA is TGTGCCAGCAGCTTAGATCCAGCGGGGGGGAATGAGCAGTTCTTC. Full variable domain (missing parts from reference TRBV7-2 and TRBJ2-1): GAGVSQSPSNKVTEKGKDVELRCDPISGHTALYWYRQSLGQGLEFLIYFQGNSAPDKSGLPSDRFSAERTGGSVSTLTIQRTQQEDSAVYLCASSLDPAGGNEQFFGPGTRLTVL.

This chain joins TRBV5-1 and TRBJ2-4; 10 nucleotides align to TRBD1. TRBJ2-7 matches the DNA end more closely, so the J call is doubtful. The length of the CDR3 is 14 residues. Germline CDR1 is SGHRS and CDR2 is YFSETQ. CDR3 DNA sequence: TGCGCCAGCAGCAAGGGACAGGGGTTCAACGAGCAGTACTTC. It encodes CASSKGQGFNEQYF.

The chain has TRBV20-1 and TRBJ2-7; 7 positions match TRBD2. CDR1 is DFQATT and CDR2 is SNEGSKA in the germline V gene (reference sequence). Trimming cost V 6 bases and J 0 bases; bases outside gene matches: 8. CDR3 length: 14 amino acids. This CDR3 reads CSAAGGSLSYEQYF. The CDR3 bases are TGCAGTGCCGCCGGGGGGTCTCTCTCCTACGAGCAGTACTTC.

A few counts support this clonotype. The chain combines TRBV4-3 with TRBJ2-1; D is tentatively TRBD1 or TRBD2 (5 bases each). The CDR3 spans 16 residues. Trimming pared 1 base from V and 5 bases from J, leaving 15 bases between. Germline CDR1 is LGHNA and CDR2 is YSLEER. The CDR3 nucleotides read TGCGCCAGCAGCCAAGGAGAGGGAGAAGGGGACAATGAGCAGTTCTTC. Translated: CASSQGEGEGDNEQFF.

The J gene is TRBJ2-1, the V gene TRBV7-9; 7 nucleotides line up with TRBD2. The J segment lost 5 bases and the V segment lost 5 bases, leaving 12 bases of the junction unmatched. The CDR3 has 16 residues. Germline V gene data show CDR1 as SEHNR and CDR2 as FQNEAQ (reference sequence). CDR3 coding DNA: TGTGCCAGCAGCACCCGGCTAGCGGAGGACCACAATGAGCAGTTCTTC. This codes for CASSTRLAEDHNEQFF.